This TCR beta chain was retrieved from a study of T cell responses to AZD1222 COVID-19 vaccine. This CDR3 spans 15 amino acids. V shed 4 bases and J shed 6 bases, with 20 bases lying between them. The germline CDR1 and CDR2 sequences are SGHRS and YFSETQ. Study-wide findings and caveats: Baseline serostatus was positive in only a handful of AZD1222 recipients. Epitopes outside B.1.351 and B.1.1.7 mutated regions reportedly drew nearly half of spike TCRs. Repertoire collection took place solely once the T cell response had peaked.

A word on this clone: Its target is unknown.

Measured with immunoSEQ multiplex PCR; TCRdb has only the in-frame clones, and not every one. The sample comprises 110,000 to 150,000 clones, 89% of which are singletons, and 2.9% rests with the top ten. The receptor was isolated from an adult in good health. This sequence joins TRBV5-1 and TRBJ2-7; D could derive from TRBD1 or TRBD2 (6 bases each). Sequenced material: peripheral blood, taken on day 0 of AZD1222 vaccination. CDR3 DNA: TGCGCCAGCAGCCCGGGGGCGGGGCTCGAGCCCGAGCAGTACTTC. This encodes CASSPGAGLEPEQYF.